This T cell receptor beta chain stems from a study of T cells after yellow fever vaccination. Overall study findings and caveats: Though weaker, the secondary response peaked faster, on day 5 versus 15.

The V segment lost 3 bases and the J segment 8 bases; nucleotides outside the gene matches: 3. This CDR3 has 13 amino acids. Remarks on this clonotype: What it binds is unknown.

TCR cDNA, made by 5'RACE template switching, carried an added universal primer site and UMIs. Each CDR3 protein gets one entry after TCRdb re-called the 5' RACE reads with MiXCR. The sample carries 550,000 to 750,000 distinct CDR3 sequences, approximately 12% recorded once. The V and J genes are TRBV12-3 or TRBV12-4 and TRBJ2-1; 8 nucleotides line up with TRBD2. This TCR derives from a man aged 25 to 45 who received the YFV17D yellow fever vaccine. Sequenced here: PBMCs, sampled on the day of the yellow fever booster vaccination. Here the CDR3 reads CASSLGLDYEQFF. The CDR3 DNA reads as TGTGCCAGCAGTTTGGGACTAGACTATGAGCAGTTCTTC.